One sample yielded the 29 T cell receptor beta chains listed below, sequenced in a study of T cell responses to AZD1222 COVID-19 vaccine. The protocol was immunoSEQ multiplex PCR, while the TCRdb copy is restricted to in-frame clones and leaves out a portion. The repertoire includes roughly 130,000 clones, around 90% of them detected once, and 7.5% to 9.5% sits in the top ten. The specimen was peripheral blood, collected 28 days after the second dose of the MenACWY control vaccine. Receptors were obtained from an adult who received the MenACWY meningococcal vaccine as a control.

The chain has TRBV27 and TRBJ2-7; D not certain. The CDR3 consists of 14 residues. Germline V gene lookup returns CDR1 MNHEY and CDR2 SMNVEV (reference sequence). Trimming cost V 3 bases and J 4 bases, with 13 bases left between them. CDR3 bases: TGTGCCAGCAGTTTGGGCCGGGTCGGATACGAGCAGTACTTC. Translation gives CASSLGRVGYEQYF.

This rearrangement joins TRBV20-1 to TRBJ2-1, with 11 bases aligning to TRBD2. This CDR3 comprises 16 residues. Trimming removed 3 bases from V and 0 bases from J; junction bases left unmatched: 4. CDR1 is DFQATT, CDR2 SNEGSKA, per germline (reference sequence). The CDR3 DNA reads TGCAGTGCTAGTTCCGGGACTAGCGGCTCCTACAATGAGCAGTTCTTC. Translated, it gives CSASSGTSGSYNEQFF.

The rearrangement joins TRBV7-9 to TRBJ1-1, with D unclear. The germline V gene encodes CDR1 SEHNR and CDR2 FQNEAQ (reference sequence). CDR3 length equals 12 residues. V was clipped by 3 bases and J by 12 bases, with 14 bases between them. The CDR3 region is CASSFHSGMTFF. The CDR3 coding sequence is TGTGCCAGCAGCTTCCACTCCGGGATGACTTTCTTT.

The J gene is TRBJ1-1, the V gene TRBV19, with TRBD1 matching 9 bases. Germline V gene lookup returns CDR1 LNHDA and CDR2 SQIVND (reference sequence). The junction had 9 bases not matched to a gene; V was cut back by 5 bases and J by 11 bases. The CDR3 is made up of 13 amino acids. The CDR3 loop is CASSDRGVMNAFF. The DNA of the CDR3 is TGTGCCAGTAGTGACAGGGGGGTTATGAATGCTTTCTTT.

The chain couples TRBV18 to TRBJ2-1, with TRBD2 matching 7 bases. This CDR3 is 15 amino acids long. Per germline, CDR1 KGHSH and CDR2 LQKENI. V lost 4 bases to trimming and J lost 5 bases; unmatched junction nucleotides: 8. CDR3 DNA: TGTGCCAGCTCACTCCGCCAGGGAGGGGACAATGAGCAGTTCTTC. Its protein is CASSLRQGGDNEQFF.

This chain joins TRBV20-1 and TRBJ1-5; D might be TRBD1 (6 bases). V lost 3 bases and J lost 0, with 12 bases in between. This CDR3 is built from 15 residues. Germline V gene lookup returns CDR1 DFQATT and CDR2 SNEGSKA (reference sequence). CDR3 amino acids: CSASPGTSSNQPQHF. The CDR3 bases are TGCAGTGCTAGTCCCGGGACAAGTAGCAATCAGCCCCAGCATTTT.

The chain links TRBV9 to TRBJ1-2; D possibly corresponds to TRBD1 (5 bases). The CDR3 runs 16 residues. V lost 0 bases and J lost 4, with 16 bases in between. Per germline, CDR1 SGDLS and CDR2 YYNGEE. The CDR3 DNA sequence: TGTGCCAGCAGCGTAGATACGGGCAGGGCGGGCTATGGCTACACCTTC. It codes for CASSVDTGRAGYGYTF.

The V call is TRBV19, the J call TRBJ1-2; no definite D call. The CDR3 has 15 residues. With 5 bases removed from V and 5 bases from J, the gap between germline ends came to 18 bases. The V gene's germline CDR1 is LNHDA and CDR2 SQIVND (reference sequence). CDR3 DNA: TGTGCCAGTAGTCCCCTCCCCGACAAGGTATATGGCTACACCTTC. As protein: CASSPLPDKVYGYTF. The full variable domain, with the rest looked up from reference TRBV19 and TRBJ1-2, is DGGITQSPKYLFRKEGQNVTLSCEQNLNHDAMYWYRQDPGQGLRLIYYSQIVNDFQKGDIAEGYSVSREKKESFPLTVTSAQKNPTAFYLCASSPLPDKVYGYTFGSGTRLTVV.

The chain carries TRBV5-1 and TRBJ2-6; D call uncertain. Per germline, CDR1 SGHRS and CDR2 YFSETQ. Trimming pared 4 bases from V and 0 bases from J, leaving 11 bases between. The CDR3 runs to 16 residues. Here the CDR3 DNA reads TGCGCCAGCAGCCCTGACCCCTTCTCTGGGGCCAACGTCCTGACTTTC. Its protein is CASSPDPFSGANVLTF. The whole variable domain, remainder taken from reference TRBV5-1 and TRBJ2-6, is KAGVTQTPRYLIKTRGQQVTLSCSPISGHRSVSWYQQTPGQGLQFLFEYFSETQRNKGNFPGRFSGRQFSNSRSEMNVSTLELGDSALYLCASSPDPFSGANVLTFGAGSRLTVL.

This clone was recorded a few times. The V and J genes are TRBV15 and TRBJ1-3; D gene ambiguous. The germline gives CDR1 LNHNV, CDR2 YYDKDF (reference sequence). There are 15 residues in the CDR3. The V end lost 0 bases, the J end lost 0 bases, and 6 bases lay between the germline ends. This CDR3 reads CATSRDNFSGNTIYF. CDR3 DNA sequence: TGTGCCACCAGCAGAGATAACTTCTCTGGAAACACCATATATTTT.

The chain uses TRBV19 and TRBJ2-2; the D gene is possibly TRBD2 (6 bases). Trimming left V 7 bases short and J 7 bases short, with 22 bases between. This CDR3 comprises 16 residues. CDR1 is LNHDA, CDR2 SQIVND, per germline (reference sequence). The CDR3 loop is CASTPTSGGYIGELFF. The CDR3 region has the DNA TGTGCCAGTACCCCGACCTCTGGAGGGTATATCGGGGAGCTGTTTTTT. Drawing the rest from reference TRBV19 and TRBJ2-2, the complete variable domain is DGGITQSPKYLFRKEGQNVTLSCEQNLNHDAMYWYRQDPGQGLRLIYYSQIVNDFQKGDIAEGYSVSREKKESFPLTVTSAQKNPTAFYLCASTPTSGGYIGELFFGEGSRLTVL.

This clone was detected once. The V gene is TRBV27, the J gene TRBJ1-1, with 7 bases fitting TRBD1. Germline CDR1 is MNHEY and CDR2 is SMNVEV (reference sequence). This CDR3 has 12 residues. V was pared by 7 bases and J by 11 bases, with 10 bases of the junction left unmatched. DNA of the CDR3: TGTGCCAGCACCGCCCAGGGGGGGGTGGCTTTCTTT. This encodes CASTAQGGVAFF.

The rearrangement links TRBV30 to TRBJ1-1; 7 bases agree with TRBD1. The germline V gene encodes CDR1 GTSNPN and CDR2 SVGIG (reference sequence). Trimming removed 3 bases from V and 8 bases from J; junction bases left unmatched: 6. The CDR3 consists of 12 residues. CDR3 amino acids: CAWSHGTAEAFF. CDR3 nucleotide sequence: TGTGCCTGGAGCCACGGGACAGCAGAAGCTTTCTTT.

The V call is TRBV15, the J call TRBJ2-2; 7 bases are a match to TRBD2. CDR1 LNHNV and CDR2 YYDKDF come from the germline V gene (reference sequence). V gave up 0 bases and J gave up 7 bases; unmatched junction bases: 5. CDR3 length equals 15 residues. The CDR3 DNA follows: TGTGCCACCAGCAGAGATCGGGGGGTCGGCGGGGAGCTGTTTTTT. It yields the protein CATSRDRGVGGELFF. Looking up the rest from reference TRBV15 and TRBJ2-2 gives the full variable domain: DAMVIQNPRYQVTQFGKPVTLSCSQTLNHNVMYWYQQKSSQAPKLLFHYYDKDFNNEADTPDNFQSRRPNTSFCFLDIRSPGLGDTAMYLCATSRDRGVGGELFFGEGSRLTVL.

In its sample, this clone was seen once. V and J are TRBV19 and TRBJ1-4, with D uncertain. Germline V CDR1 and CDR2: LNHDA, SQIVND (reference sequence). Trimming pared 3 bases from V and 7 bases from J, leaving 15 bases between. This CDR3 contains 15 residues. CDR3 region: CASSIARPKTEKLFF. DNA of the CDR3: TGTGCCAGTAGTATCGCCCGGCCAAAGACTGAAAAACTGTTTTTT. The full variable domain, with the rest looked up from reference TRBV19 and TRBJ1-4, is DGGITQSPKYLFRKEGQNVTLSCEQNLNHDAMYWYRQDPGQGLRLIYYSQIVNDFQKGDIAEGYSVSREKKESFPLTVTSAQKNPTAFYLCASSIARPKTEKLFFGSGTQLSVL.

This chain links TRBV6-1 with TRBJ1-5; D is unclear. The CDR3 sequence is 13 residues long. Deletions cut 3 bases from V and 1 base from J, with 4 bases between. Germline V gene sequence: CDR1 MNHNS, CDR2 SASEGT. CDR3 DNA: TGTGCCAGCAGTGACGGGAGCAATCAGCCCCAGCATTTT. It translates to CASSDGSNQPQHF.

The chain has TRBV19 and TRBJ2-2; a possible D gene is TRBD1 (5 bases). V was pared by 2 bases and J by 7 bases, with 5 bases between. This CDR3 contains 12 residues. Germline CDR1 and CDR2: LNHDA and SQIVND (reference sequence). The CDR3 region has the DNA TGTGCCAGTAGTATAAGGGGCGGGGAGCTGTTTTTT. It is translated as CASSIRGGELFF.

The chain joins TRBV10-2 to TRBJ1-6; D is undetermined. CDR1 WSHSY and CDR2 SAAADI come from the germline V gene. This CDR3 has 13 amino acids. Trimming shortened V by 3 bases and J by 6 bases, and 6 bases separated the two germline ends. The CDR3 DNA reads TGCGCCAGCAGTGATCCTTTTAATTCACCCCTCCACTTT. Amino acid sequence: CASSDPFNSPLHF.

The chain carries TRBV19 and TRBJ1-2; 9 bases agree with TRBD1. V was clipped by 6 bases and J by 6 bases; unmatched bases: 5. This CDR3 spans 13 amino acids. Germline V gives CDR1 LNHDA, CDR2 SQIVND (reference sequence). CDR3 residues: CASRIGTGNGYTF. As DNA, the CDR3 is TGTGCCAGTAGGATCGGGACAGGGAATGGCTACACCTTC.

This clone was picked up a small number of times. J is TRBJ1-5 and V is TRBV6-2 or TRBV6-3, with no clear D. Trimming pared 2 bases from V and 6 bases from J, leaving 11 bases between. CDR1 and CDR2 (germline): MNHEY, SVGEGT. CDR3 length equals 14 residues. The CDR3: CASSYTSMGQPQHF. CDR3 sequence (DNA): TGTGCCAGCAGTTACACGTCGATGGGTCAGCCCCAGCATTTT.

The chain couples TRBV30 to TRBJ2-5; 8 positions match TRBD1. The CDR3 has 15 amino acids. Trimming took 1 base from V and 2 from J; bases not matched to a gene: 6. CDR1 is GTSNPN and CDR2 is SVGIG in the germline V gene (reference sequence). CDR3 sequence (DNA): TGTGCCTGGAGTGCAGGACAGGGCTCACAAGAGACCCAGTACTTC. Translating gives CAWSAGQGSQETQYF.

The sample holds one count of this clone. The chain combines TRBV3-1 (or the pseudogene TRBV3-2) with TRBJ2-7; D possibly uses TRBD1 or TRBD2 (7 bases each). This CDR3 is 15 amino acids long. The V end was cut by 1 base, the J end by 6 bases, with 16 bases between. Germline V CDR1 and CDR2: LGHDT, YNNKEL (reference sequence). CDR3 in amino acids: CASSQVTGDYGEQYF. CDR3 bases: TGTGCCAGCAGCCAAGTCACAGGGGACTACGGCGAGCAGTACTTC.

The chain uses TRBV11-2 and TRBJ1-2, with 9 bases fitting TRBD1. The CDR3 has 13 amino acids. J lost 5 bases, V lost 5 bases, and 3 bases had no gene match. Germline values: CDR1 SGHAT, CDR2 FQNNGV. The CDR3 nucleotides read TGTGCCAGCAGCCAGGGACAGGGTTATGGCTACACCTTC. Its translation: CASSQGQGYGYTF.

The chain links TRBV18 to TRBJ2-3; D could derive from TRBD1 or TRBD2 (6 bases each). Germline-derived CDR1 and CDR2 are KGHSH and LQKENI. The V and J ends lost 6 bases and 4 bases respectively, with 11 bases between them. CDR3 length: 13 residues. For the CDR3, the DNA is TGTGCCAGCTCCCCTGGGGGGCCAGATACGCAGTATTTT. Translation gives CASSPGGPDTQYF. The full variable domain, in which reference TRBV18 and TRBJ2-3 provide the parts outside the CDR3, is NAGVMQNPRHLVRRRGQEARLRCSPMKGHSHVYWYRQLPEEGLKFMVYLQKENIIDESGMPKERFSAEFPKEGPSILRIQQVVRGDSAAYFCASSPGGPDTQYFGPGTRLTVL.

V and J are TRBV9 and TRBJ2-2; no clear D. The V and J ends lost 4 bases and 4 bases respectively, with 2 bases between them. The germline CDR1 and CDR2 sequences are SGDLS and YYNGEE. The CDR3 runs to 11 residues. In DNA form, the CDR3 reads TGTGCCAGCAGCATCACCGGGGAGCTGTTTTTT. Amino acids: CASSITGELFF.

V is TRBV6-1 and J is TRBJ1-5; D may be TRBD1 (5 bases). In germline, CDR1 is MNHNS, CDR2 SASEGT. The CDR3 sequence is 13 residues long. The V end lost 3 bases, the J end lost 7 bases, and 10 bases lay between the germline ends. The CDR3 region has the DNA TGTGCCAGCAGTGAGGGGGGGTACCAGCCCCAGCATTTT. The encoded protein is CASSEGGYQPQHF.

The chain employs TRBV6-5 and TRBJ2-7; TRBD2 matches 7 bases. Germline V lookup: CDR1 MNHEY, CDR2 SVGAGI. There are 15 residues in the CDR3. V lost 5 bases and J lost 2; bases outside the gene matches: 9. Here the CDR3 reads CASSPGLDKTYEQYF. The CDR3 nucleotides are TGTGCCAGCAGTCCAGGACTAGACAAAACCTACGAGCAGTACTTC.

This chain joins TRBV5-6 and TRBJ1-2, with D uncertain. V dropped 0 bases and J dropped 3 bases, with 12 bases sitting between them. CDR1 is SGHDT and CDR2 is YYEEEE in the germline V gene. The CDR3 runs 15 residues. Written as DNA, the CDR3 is TGTGCCAGCAGCTTGGACGGCTCGGCGTACTATGGCTACACCTTC. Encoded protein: CASSLDGSAYYGYTF.

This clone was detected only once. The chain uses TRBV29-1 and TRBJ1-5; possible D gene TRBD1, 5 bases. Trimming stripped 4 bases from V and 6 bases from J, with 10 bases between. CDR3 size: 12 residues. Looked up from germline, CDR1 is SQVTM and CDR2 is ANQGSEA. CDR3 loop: CSVAGYGQPQHF. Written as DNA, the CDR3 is TGCAGCGTTGCAGGGTACGGTCAGCCCCAGCATTTT. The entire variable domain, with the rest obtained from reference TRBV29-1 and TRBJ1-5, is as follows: SAVISQKPSRDICQRGTSLTIQCQVDSQVTMMFWYRQQPGQSLTLIATANQGSEATYESGFVIDKFPISRPNLTFSTLTVSNMSPEDSSIYLCSVAGYGQPQHFGDGTRLSIL.